In this sample, the clone carrying this TCR beta chain turned up a few times. As yet, its antigen is unknown. Germline values: CDR1 LGHNA, CDR2 YNFKEQ. V lost 4 bases and J lost 5, with 9 bases in between. The CDR3 sequence is 13 residues long. PCR primers comprised 60 Vbeta and 13 Jbeta primers. Data came from immunoSEQ multiplex PCR; TCRdb stores just in-frame clones and leaves some out. The sample has about 100,000 clones, around 69% seen once. This entry comes from a study of cytomegalovirus exposure and HLA in healthy donors. Study details: Of over 300 genotyped donors, roughly 86% clustered with self-reported Caucasian donors.

Study results and limitations: A highly shared variant cluster was judged a likely technical artifact. Compared with the approximately 670-donor mean, an Asian-associated ancestry cluster reportedly had fewer N-insertions, according to a later analysis.

The sample was PBMCs. The sequence came from a man younger than 35 in good health and CMV-seronegative. V gene TRBV4-2 combines with J gene TRBJ1-5; D not certain. The CDR3 nucleotides read TGTGCCAGCAGCCCAAGTCGGGATCAGCCCCAGCATTTT. This codes for CASSPSRDQPQHF.